These 2 T cell receptor beta chains were all obtained from the same sample, sequenced in a study of T cell responses to AZD1222 COVID-19 vaccine. Method: immunoSEQ multiplex PCR; TCRdb's copy keeps in-frame clones and lacks some. The sample holds about 170,000 clones, about nine tenths seen once. Sequencing used peripheral blood, obtained on day 0 of AZD1222 vaccination. The receptors shown here come from an adult in good health.

The chain couples TRBV7-8 to TRBJ1-2, with a weak D call TRBD1 (6 bases). Germline V gene lookup returns CDR1 SGHVS and CDR2 FQNEAQ. V dropped 5 bases and J dropped 2 bases, with 21 bases sitting between them. The CDR3 runs 17 residues. The CDR3 DNA reads as TGTGCCAGCAGCCTTGACCTGCCAGGGGCAGGGAACTATGGCTACACCTTC. Amino acids: CASSLDLPGAGNYGYTF.

This chain connects TRBV29-1 to TRBJ1-1; tentatively, D is TRBD1 (5 bases). CDR3 length: 14 amino acids. CDR1 is SQVTM, CDR2 ANQGSEA, per germline. V was pared by 5 bases and J by 4 bases, with 17 bases between. The CDR3, as DNA: TGCAGCGTTTGGAGTCCCCTAACAGGCACTGAAGCTTTCTTT. Its translation: CSVWSPLTGTEAFF.